A selection of T cell receptor beta chains follows, all from one sample in a study of OX40 agonist ivuxolimab in advanced cancers. Method: immunoSEQ multiplex PCR; TCRdb's copy keeps in-frame clones and lacks some. The table lists over 15,000 clones, about four fifths of them singletons. Source: CD4+ or CD8+ T cells sorted from blood, taken in a trial of the OX40 agonist ivuxolimab. These receptors all stem from an adult with an advanced solid tumor such as melanoma, head and neck, liver or kidney cancer. The CDR3 runs from the conserved cysteine through the conserved F or W. The D gene is left open where the match is weak. Only part of the rows carry a size: once, few, many, or a class if the clone is expanded.

size | D | J | V | DNA | CDR3
NA | NA | TRBJ2-5 | TRBV28 | TGTGCCAGCAGTTCATCGACGGTGGGGTCATACCAGACCCAGTACTTC | CASSSSTVGSYQTQYF
NA | TRBD1 | TRBJ1-2 | TRBV7-3 | TGTGCCAGCAGCTCGCTCTCCGATATAGGGGGCCTTTACACCTTC | CASSSLSDIGGLYTF
few | NA | TRBJ1-2 | TRBV30 | TGTGCCTGGAGTACGGACATCCTGAACTATGGCTACACCTTC | CAWSTDILNYGYTF
NA | NA | TRBJ2-3 | TRBV6-9 | TGTGCCAGCAGTTACGGACAGAGCACAGATACGCAGTATTTT | CASSYGQSTDTQYF
NA | TRBD1 | TRBJ2-1 | TRBV27 | TGTGCCAGCAGTTTGTCAGGGACAGGTGTCTACAATGAGCAGTTCTTC | CASSLSGTGVYNEQFF
NA | NA | TRBJ1-5 | TRBV6-1 | TGTGCCAGCAGTGGGGATGGGGATCAGCCCCAGCATTTT | CASSGDGDQPQHF
NA | NA | TRBJ2-2 | TRBV2 | TGTGCCAGCACTGAGGGGGGCGCGAACACCGGGGAGCTGTTTTTT | CASTEGGANTGELFF
NA | TRBD1 | TRBJ2-7 | TRBV29-1 | TGCAGCGTGGCCCCAGGGGGCTCTCTCTACGAGCAGTACTTC | CSVAPGGSLYEQYF
once | TRBD2 | TRBJ2-4 | TRBV4-1 | TGCGCCAGCAGCCAAGGCCTAGCGGCCTCCAGGGCAAACATTCAGTACTTC | CASSQGLAASRANIQYF
NA | NA | TRBJ2-7 | TRBV30 | TGTGCCTGGAGGCCGACAGGACCCTCCTACGAGCAGTACTTC | CAWRPTGPSYEQYF
NA | NA | TRBJ1-5 | TRBV6-5 | TGTGCCAGCAGTTATAAGGGGTCGACGGAAAATCAGCCCCAGCATTTT | CASSYKGSTENQPQHF
NA | NA | TRBJ1-5 | TRBV7-6 | TGTGCCAGCAGCACGAGGGTAGATCAGCCCCAGCATTTT | CASSTRVDQPQHF
NA | TRBD2 | TRBJ2-2 | TRBV28 | TGTGCCAGCAGTTTAAGACTAGCGGGATGGGCGGAGCTGTTTTTT | CASSLRLAGWAELFF
NA | NA | TRBJ2-5 | TRBV29-1 | TGCAGCTCCTCGACAGGCCAACAAGAGACCCAGTACTTC | CSSSTGQQETQYF
NA | NA | TRBJ2-2 | TRBV9 | TGTGCCAGCAGTCCGGTCAAGGGGGAGCTGTTTTTT | CASSPVKGELFF
few | NA | TRBJ2-7 | TRBV5-4 | TGTGCCAGCAGCTTGGAGGTCAAGGACGAGCAGTACTTC | CASSLEVKDEQYF